The 23 T cell receptor beta chains in this list originate from one sample, sequenced in a study of CXCR3-negative and CXCR3-positive naive CD8 T cells (dated by TCRdb to the late 2010s). Broad study findings and their caveats: TRB CDR3s from CXCR3-positive naive cells showed higher hydrophobicity (lower Kidera factor 4), lower energy, and higher strength and volume indices than CXCR3-negative naive cells.

Sequenced on a NextSeq 550. The Human TCR Profiling Kit (MiLaboratory) was used to prepare UMI-labeled 5' RACE TRB cDNA libraries. TCRdb reprocessed the reads and provides one entry for every CDR3 protein sequence; no DNA is given. The sample has approximately 65,000 distinct CDR3 sequences on record. Together, the top ten hold approximately 0.76% of the sample. The antigens for these receptors are not known. The sequenced sample consisted of naive CXCR3+ CD8+ T cells from blood. Reading the label with the study, this specimen's cell subset or site is: CD45RO-CCR7+CD27+CD95- naive CD8+ T cells expressing CXCR3 (TNR3+). These receptors came from a human donor in good health. Some clones in this sample may be carry-over from other donors' samples.

This chain links TRBV7-6 with TRBJ2-1; the TCRdb call, TRBD1, lacks DNA for checking. CDR3 length: 12 residues. Germline CDR1 is SGHVS and CDR2 is FNYEAQ. The CDR3: CASSLQGDEQFF.

The J gene is TRBJ2-1, the V gene TRBV6-2 or TRBV6-3. The CDR3 has 15 amino acids. Germline CDR1 MNHEY, CDR2 SVGEGT. CDR3 region: CASNPRGPSYNEQFF.

The V and J genes are TRBV20-1 and TRBJ1-1; with no DNA, the TCRdb D assignment of TRBD1 cannot be verified. The CDR3 loop spans 16 amino acids. Germline CDR1 reads DFQATT; CDR2 reads SNEGSKA (reference sequence). CDR3: CSAHGQPHAMNTEAFF.

The chain carries TRBV28 and TRBJ2-3; without DNA, the TCRdb call of TRBD1 cannot be checked. The CDR3 is 16 residues long. In germline, CDR1 is MDHEN, CDR2 SYDVKM. The CDR3 here is CASSFSGQGTTDTQYF.

The chain links TRBV5-1 to TRBJ1-2; checking the TCRdb D call of TRBD1 is not possible without DNA. CDR3 length: 16 amino acids. Germline loops: CDR1 SGHRS, CDR2 YFSETQ. This chain's CDR3 is CASSLATGLENYGYTF. The full variable domain, rest sourced from reference TRBV5-1 and TRBJ1-2, is KAGVTQTPRYLIKTRGQQVTLSCSPISGHRSVSWYQQTPGQGLQFLFEYFSETQRNKGNFPGRFSGRQFSNSRSEMNVSTLELGDSALYLCASSLATGLENYGYTFGSGTRLTVV.

The chain has TRBV15 and TRBJ2-1; the D call of TRBD1 rests on TCRdb alone, since no DNA is present to check it. The CDR3 runs to 14 residues. The germline gives CDR1 LNHNV, CDR2 YYDKDF (reference sequence). The CDR3 spells CATSRDRGPNEQFF.

V gene TRBV29-1 combines with J gene TRBJ2-4; TCRdb reports TRBD1, a call that lacks DNA to check it against. This CDR3 spans 13 amino acids. CDR1 and CDR2 from the germline V gene are SQVTM and ANQGSEA. The chain's CDR3 is CSVGTMTKNIQYF.

This chain joins TRBV27 and TRBJ2-7; with no DNA, the TCRdb D assignment of TRBD1 cannot be verified. Germline CDR1 and CDR2: MNHEY and SMNVEV (reference sequence). The CDR3 runs to 13 residues. This CDR3 reads CASSPTGTYEQYF.

This sequence joins TRBV11-2 and TRBJ2-7; TCRdb's assignment of TRBD1 cannot be checked, as there is no DNA. The length of the CDR3 is 16 residues. Per germline, CDR1 SGHAT and CDR2 FQNNGV. This CDR3 is CASSLDYRTRGYEQYF. Together with reference TRBV11-2 and TRBJ2-7, the CDR3 gives the full variable domain: EAGVAQSPRYKIIEKRQSVAFWCNPISGHATLYWYQQILGQGPKLLIQFQNNGVVDDSQLPKDRFSAERLKGVDSTLKIQPAKLEDSAVYLCASSLDYRTRGYEQYFGPGTRLTVT.

The chain uses TRBV6-4 and TRBJ2-5. Germline V CDR1 and CDR2: MRHNA, SNTAGT. The CDR3 extends over 15 amino acids. This CDR3 reads CASSDSFGLKETQYF.

The rearrangement joins TRBV7-9 to TRBJ2-7; the D call from TCRdb, TRBD1, cannot be confirmed without DNA. The CDR3 runs 16 residues. Germline CDR1 SEHNR, CDR2 FQNEAQ (reference sequence). Here the CDR3 reads CASSWGGSSPSYEQYF. Together with reference TRBV7-9 and TRBJ2-7, the CDR3 gives the full variable domain: DTGVSQNPRHKITKRGQNVTFRCDPISEHNRLYWYRQTLGQGPEFLTYFQNEAQLEKSRLLSDRFSAERPKGSFSTLEIQRTEQGDSAMYLCASSWGGSSPSYEQYFGPGTRLTVT.

V usage is TRBV5-1 and J usage is TRBJ2-2; TCRdb's D call, TRBD1, is unchecked because there is no DNA. Germline V gives CDR1 SGHRS, CDR2 YFSETQ. The CDR3 extends over 16 amino acids. This CDR3 is CASSWPRLANTGELFF.

This rearrangement joins TRBV28 to TRBJ2-1; the D gene TCRdb calls, TRBD1, cannot be checked with no DNA. The CDR3 is made up of 13 amino acids. Germline-derived CDR1 and CDR2 are MDHEN and SYDVKM. CDR3 sequence: CARERGGFTEQFF.

The gene calls are TRBV29-1 and TRBJ2-7; the D call of TRBD1 rests on TCRdb alone, since no DNA is present to check it. CDR1 and CDR2 from the germline V gene are SQVTM and ANQGSEA. The CDR3 has 14 amino acids. This CDR3 reads CSVDGTGESYEQYF.

The chain joins TRBV10-3 to TRBJ2-3; TCRdb calls TRBD1, which cannot be checked without DNA. This CDR3 spans 18 amino acids. Germline V gene lookup returns CDR1 ENHRY and CDR2 SYGVKD. CDR3 protein: CAISDDRAAGVFTDTQYF.

V usage is TRBV12-3 or TRBV12-4 and J usage is TRBJ1-1; TCRdb's D gene call, TRBD1, goes unchecked for lack of DNA. This CDR3 spans 11 amino acids. The CDR3 is CASSPGAEAFF.

The CDR3 protein is CSVDTVLLNTEAFF. J is TRBJ1-1 and V is TRBV29-1. The CDR3 covers 14 residues. From germline, CDR1 is SQVTM and CDR2 ANQGSEA.

CDR3 sequence: CASTSTGLSEKLFF. V and J are TRBV6-1 and TRBJ1-4; the TCRdb call, TRBD1, lacks DNA for checking. Germline-derived CDR1 and CDR2 are MNHNS and SASEGT. The CDR3 spans 14 residues.

V and J are TRBV7-9 and TRBJ2-5; as DNA is missing, the TRBD2 call by TCRdb cannot be tested. The CDR3 extends over 15 amino acids. Germline CDR1 SEHNR, CDR2 FQNEAQ (reference sequence). Here the CDR3 reads CASSFAAGGQETQYF. Combining the CDR3 with reference TRBV7-9 and TRBJ2-5 gives the whole variable domain DTGVSQNPRHKITKRGQNVTFRCDPISEHNRLYWYRQTLGQGPEFLTYFQNEAQLEKSRLLSDRFSAERPKGSFSTLEIQRTEQGDSAMYLCASSFAAGGQETQYFGPGTRLLVL.

V is TRBV18 and J is TRBJ2-5. Germline lookup yields CDR1 KGHSH and CDR2 LQKENI. This CDR3 is 11 amino acids long. CDR3 residues: CASSPAETQYF.

V gene TRBV7-8 combines with J gene TRBJ2-1; the TCRdb D gene call, TRBD1, has no DNA to confirm it. The CDR3 covers 14 residues. Per germline, CDR1 SGHVS and CDR2 FQNEAQ. This chain's CDR3 is CASTGTSSYNEQFF.

This rearrangement joins TRBV7-8 to TRBJ2-3; lacking DNA, the TRBD2 call made by TCRdb goes unchecked. CDR1 and CDR2 (germline): SGHVS, FQNEAQ. The CDR3 contains 17 residues. CDR3 amino acids: CASSFYASGYPTDTQYF.

This rearrangement joins TRBV4-3 to TRBJ2-7; TCRdb indicates TRBD2, and absent DNA this call remains unverified. The CDR3 is made up of 18 amino acids. Germline assignment: CDR1 LGHNA and CDR2 YSLEER. The CDR3 is CASSQAWTSGGSSYEQYF.